This TCR beta chain came from a study of blood T cell repertoires in COVID-19. Sequenced by immunoSEQ multiplex PCR; TCRdb stores in-frame clones only, minus some. The sample holds approximately 78,000 clones, around four fifths seen once. Looked up from germline, CDR1 is SGHRS and CDR2 is YFSETQ. V dropped 4 bases and J dropped 6; count of bases not matched to a gene: 4. This CDR3 has 14 amino acids. This clone was counted between two and nine times. Material: peripheral blood. The sequence derives from a woman older than 75 with acute or convalescent COVID-19. This sequence joins TRBV5-1 and TRBJ1-5; 10 bases are a match to TRBD1. The DNA for the CDR3 is TGCGCCAGCAGCGGGGGGACAGGGGTTCAGCCCCAGCATTTT. It codes for CASSGGTGVQPQHF.